This T cell receptor (beta chain) emerged from a study of PD-1 and CTLA-4 blockade in melanoma. V lost 5 bases to trimming and J lost 5 bases, with 22 bases between them. The CDR3 has 16 amino acids. CDR1 is PRHDT and CDR2 is FYEKMQ in the germline V gene (reference sequence). The protocol was immunoSEQ multiplex PCR, while the TCRdb copy is restricted to in-frame clones and leaves out a portion. The repertoire has about 16,000 clones, 70% to 80% of them found once; the top ten carry over 12%. The V gene is TRBV13, the J gene TRBJ2-7; D might be TRBD1 or TRBD2, each matching 6 bases. Sequenced here: CD8+ T cells from peripheral blood, sampled from a patient given anti-PD-1 treatment. This TCR was recovered from a human donor with melanoma. The chain's CDR3 is CASSPTVGGSGNEQYF. CDR3 in DNA: TGTGCCAGCAGCCCTACGGTGGGGGGCTCAGGCAACGAGCAGTACTTC. Combining the CDR3 with reference TRBV13 and TRBJ2-7 gives the whole variable domain AAGVIQSPRHLIKEKRETATLKCYPIPRHDTVYWYQQGPGQDPQFLISFYEKMQSDKGSIPDRFSAQQFSDYHSELNMSSLELGDSALYFCASSPTVGGSGNEQYFGPGTRLTVT.